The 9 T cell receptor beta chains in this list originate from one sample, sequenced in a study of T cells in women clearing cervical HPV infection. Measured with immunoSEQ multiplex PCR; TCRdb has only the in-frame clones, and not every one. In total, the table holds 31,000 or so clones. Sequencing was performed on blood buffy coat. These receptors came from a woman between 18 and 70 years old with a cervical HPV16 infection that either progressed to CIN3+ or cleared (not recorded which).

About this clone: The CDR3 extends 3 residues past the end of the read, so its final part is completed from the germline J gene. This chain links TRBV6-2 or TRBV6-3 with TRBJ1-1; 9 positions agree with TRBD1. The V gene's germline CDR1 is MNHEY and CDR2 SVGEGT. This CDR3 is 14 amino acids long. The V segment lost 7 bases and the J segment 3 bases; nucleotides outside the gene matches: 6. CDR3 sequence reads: CASTRDRVDTEAFF. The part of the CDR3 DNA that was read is TGTGCCAGCACCCGGGACAGGGTAGACACTGAA.

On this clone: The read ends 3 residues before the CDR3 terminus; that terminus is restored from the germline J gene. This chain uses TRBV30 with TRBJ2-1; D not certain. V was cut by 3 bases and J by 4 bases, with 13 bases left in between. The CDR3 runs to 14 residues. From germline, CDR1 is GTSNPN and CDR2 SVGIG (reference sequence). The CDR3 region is CAWRRLGGYNEQFF. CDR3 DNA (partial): TGTGCCTGGAGGAGATTAGGCGGATACAATGAG.

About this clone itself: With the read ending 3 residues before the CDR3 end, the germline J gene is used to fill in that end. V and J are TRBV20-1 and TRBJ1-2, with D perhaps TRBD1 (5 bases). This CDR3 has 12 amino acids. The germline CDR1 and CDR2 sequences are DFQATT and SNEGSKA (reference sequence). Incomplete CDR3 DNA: TGCAGTGCTCGACCGGACAATGACGGC. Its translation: CSARPDNDG. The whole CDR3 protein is CSARPDNDGYTF.

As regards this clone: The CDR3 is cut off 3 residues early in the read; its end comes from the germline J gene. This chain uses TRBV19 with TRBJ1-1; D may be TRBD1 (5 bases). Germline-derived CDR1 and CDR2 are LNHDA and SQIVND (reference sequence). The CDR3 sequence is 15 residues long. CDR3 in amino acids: CASSIQGGVRETAFF. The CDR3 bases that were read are TGTGCCAGTAGTATACAGGGTGGAGTAAGGGAGACA.

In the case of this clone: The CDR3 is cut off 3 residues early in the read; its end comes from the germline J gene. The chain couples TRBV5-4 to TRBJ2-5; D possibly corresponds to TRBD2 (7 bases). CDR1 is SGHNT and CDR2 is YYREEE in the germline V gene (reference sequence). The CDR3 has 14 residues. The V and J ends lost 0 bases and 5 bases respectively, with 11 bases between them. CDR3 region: CASSLEGGFETQYF. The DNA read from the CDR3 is TGTGCCAGCAGCTTGGAGGGGGGGTTTGAGACC.

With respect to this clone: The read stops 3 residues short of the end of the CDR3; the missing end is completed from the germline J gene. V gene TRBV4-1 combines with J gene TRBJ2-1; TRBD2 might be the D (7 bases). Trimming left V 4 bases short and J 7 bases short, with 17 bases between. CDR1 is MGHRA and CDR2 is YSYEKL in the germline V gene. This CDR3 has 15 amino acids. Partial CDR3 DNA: TGCGCCAGCAGCCTACAAGAAAGGGGGGGGAATGAG. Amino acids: CASSLQERGGNE. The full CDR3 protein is CASSLQERGGNEQFF.

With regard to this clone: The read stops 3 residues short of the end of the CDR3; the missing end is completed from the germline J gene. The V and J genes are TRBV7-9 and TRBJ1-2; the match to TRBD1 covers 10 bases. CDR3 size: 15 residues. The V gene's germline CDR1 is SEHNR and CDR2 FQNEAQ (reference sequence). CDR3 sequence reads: CASSIPGQGIFGYTF. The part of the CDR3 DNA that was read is TGTGCCAGCAGCATTCCGGGACAGGGGATTTTCGGC.

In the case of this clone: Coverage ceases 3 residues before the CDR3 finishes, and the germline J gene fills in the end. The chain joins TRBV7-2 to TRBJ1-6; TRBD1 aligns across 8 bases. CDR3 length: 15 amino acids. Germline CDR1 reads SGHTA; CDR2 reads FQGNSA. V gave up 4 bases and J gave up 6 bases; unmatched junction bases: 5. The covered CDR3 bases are TGTGCCAGCAGCTCTTACAGGGGGTCTAATTCACCC. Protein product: CASSSYRGSNSP. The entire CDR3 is CASSSYRGSNSPLHF.

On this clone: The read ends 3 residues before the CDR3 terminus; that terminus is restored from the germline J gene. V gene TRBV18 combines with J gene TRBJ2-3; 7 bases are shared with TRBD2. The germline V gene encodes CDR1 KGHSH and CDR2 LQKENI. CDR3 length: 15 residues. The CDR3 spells CASSPVPGAGETQYF. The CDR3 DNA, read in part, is TGTGCCAGCTCCCCCGTGCCCGGGGCGGGGGAGACG.